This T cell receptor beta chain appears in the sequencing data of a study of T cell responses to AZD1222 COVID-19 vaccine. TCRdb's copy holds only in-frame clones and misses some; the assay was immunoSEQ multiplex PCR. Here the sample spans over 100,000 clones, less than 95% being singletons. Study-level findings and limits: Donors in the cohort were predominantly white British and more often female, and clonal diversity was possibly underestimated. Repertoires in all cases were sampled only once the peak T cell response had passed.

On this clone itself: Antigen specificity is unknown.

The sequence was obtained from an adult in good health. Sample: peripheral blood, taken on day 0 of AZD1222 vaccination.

CDR3 region: CASSLYGPDRAPKGGYTF. CDR3 coding DNA: TGCGCCAGCAGCCTGTATGGCCCCGACAGGGCCCCTAAAGGTGGCTACACCTTC. The rearrangement links TRBV4-1 to TRBJ1-2, with 7 bases aligning to TRBD1. The CDR3 contains 18 residues. From germline, CDR1 is MGHRA and CDR2 YSYEKL. The V gene end was trimmed by 4 bases and the J gene end by 7 bases; junction bases not matched to a gene: 21.